Listed below are T cell receptor beta chains from one sample, sequenced in a study of blood T cell repertoires in COVID-19. The table came from immunoSEQ multiplex PCR; TCRdb's copy has only in-frame clones and leaves some out. The top ten clones hold approximately 2.5% of a sample with 300,000 or so clones, about 88% of them seen once. Sequenced sample: PBMCs or T cells enriched from blood (not recorded which). These receptors were obtained from a man between 60 and 75 years old who had recovered from COVID-19. The CDR3 runs from the conserved cysteine through the conserved F or W. The D gene is left open where the match is weak. Only some rows state a clone size, as once, few, many or a class for expanded clones.

v_call	j_call	d_call	clone_size	cdr3_aa	cdr3_nt
TRBV27	TRBJ2-1	TRBD2	.	CASSLTPVGGLAGVNEQFF	TGTGCCAGCAGTTTAACCCCCGTGGGAGGACTAGCGGGGGTCAATGAGCAGTTCTTC
TRBV25-1	TRBJ1-1	.	.	CASQGNTEAFF	TGTGCCAGCCAGGGGAACACTGAAGCTTTCTTT
TRBV7-9	TRBJ2-7	TRBD2	.	CASSGGTSGAYEQYF	TGTGCCAGCAGCGGCGGGACTAGCGGGGCATACGAGCAGTACTTC
TRBV3-1/TRBV3-2	TRBJ2-1	TRBD2	.	CASSQELGSGSHNEQFF	TGTGCCAGCAGCCAAGAACTGGGTAGCGGGAGCCACAATGAGCAGTTCTTC
TRBV10-1	TRBJ2-1	TRBD2	.	CASSPTEGLAGGSYNEQFF	TGCGCCAGCAGTCCCACCGAGGGCTTGGCGGGGGGCTCCTACAATGAGCAGTTCTTC
TRBV12-3/TRBV12-4	TRBJ1-3	TRBD1	.	CASSPSTGDTIYF	TGTGCCAGCAGTCCCTCGACAGGGGACACCATATATTTT
TRBV7-8	TRBJ1-1	TRBD1	.	CASSKRQGVNTEAFF	TGTGCCAGCAGCAAAAGACAGGGAGTGAACACTGAAGCTTTCTTT
TRBV6-5	TRBJ2-7	.	.	CASSRRTVTYEQYF	TGTGCCAGCTCACGAAGGACAGTTACCTACGAGCAGTACTTC
TRBV11-2	TRBJ2-1	TRBD1	.	CASSLAGQFLGEQFF	TGTGCCAGCAGCTTAGCGGGACAGTTCTTAGGTGAGCAGTTCTTC
TRBV10-3	TRBJ2-7	TRBD2	.	CAISAPSGGLSYEQYF	TGTGCCATCAGTGCGCCTAGCGGGGGCCTCTCCTACGAGCAGTACTTC
TRBV11-2	TRBJ2-2	.	.	CASRPRQGDTGELFF	TGTGCCAGCAGACCCCGGCAGGGCGACACCGGGGAGCTGTTTTTT
TRBV30	TRBJ1-1	.	.	CAWRYQRTAQAFF	TGTGCCTGGAGGTACCAGAGGACAGCCCAAGCTTTCTTT
TRBV3-1/TRBV3-2	TRBJ2-3	.	.	CASSQQVTQYF	TGTGCCAGCAGCCAGCAGGTTACGCAGTATTTT
TRBV5-1	TRBJ2-5	TRBD2	.	CASSRTQREEQETQYF	TGCGCCAGCAGCCGAACCCAGCGGGAGGAACAAGAGACCCAGTACTTC
TRBV19	TRBJ1-5	TRBD1	few	CASSIQGTGIQPQHF	TGTGCCAGTAGTATCCAAGGGACAGGAATTCAGCCCCAGCATTTT
TRBV6-1	TRBJ2-4	.	once	CASSGDWTLSKNIQYF	TGTGCCAGCAGTGGGGACTGGACTTTGTCCAAAAACATTCAGTACTTC
TRBV7-9	TRBJ1-4	.	.	CASSPRQAEDNEKLFF	TGTGCCAGCAGCCCGCGACAGGCGGAGGATAATGAAAAACTGTTTTTT
TRBV9	TRBJ2-3	TRBD2	.	CASSLLREGTDTQYF	TGTGCCAGCAGCCTGCTGCGGGAGGGCACAGATACGCAGTATTTT
TRBV12-3/TRBV12-4	TRBJ1-2	.	.	CASSFGGREGYTF	TGTGCCAGCAGTTTTGGCGGAAGAGAGGGCTACACCTTC
TRBV7-2	TRBJ2-2	TRBD2	.	CASSLDSNSGGGTGELFF	TGTGCCAGCAGCTTAGATAGCAATAGCGGGGGAGGGACCGGGGAGCTGTTTTTT
TRBV6-2/TRBV6-3	TRBJ2-1	TRBD2	.	CASSYSVGRARVQFF	TGTGCCAGCAGTTACTCAGTTGGGAGGGCCCGGGTACAGTTCTTC
TRBV18	TRBJ1-5	.	.	CASSPGRGSYSNQPQHF	TGTGCCAGCTCACCGGGGCGAGGATCATATAGCAATCAGCCCCAGCATTTT
TRBV27	TRBJ2-2	.	.	CASSFSSQTSGELFF	TGTGCCAGCAGTTTTTCCTCACAAACATCCGGGGAGCTGTTTTTT
TRBV24-1	TRBJ2-2	.	.	CATSDSRAPNTGELFF	TGTGCCACCAGTGATAGCAGGGCGCCGAACACCGGGGAGCTGTTTTTT
TRBV6-5	TRBJ1-3	.	.	CASSPGATSGNTIYF	TGTGCCAGCAGCCCAGGGGCTACCTCTGGAAACACCATATATTTT
TRBV6-5	TRBJ2-7	.	.	CASTLGHEQYF	TGTGCCAGCACTTTGGGCCACGAGCAGTACTTC
TRBV11-3	TRBJ2-7	TRBD1	.	CASTDRVREQYF	TGTGCCAGCACGGACAGGGTGCGCGAGCAGTACTTC
TRBV18	TRBJ1-2	.	.	CASSPRTGIYGYTF	TGTGCCAGCTCACCACGAACAGGGATCTATGGCTACACCTTC
TRBV7-2	TRBJ2-3	TRBD1	.	CASSIRDRAFTDTQYF	TGTGCCAGCAGCATCCGGGACAGGGCATTCACAGATACGCAGTATTTT
TRBV6-5	TRBJ1-3	TRBD1	.	CASRDGQGAVDTIYF	TGTGCCAGCAGGGACGGACAGGGGGCAGTAGACACCATATATTTT
TRBV7-3	TRBJ2-1	TRBD2	.	CASSLTSGGANEQFF	TGTGCCAGCAGCTTAACTAGCGGGGGGGCGAATGAGCAGTTCTTC
TRBV7-3	TRBJ2-3	.	once	CASSSGGGVDTQYF	TGTGCCAGCAGCTCGGGCGGCGGGGTAGATACGCAGTATTTT
TRBV11-2	TRBJ1-2	.	.	CASSFSGSNYGYTF	TGTGCCAGCAGCTTCTCAGGGTCGAACTATGGCTACACCTTC
TRBV19	TRBJ1-6	TRBD1	.	CASTPDRVRNSPLHF	TGTGCCAGTACCCCGGACAGGGTACGGAATTCACCCCTCCACTTT
TRBV4-1	TRBJ2-7	TRBD2	.	CASSPSGQRERGQYF	TGCGCCAGCAGCCCTTCTGGGCAGCGGGAGAGGGGGCAGTACTTC
TRBV7-8	TRBJ1-1	.	.	CASSLQGFDTEAFF	TGTGCCAGCAGCCTCCAGGGATTTGACACTGAAGCTTTCTTT
TRBV29-1	TRBJ2-1	TRBD2	.	CSVVSGVSYNEQFF	TGCAGCGTCGTAAGCGGGGTTTCCTACAATGAGCAGTTCTTC
TRBV4-3	TRBJ1-1	.	.	CASSQEAARRPFF	TGCGCCAGCAGCCAAGAGGCAGCACGGAGGCCTTTCTTT
TRBV9	TRBJ2-7	TRBD2	.	CASSSTTSGEQYF	TGTGCCAGCAGCTCCACCACTAGCGGCGAGCAGTACTTC
TRBV5-1	TRBJ1-6	.	.	CASSLGGRTYNSPLHF	TGCGCCAGCAGCTTAGGAGGAAGGACCTATAATTCACCCCTCCACTTT
TRBV11-2	TRBJ2-1	.	.	CASSASTDGASEQFF	TGTGCCAGCAGCGCCAGTACTGATGGGGCATCTGAGCAGTTCTTC
TRBV18	TRBJ2-7	TRBD1	.	CASSAQGALPYEQYF	TGTGCCAGCTCAGCACAGGGGGCGCTGCCCTACGAGCAGTACTTC
TRBV2	TRBJ1-5	.	.	CASATIGNQPQHF	TGTGCCAGCGCTACGATAGGCAATCAGCCCCAGCATTTT
TRBV11-3	TRBJ2-7	TRBD2	few	CASSFALAGGPPRPSF	TGTGCCAGCAGCTTTGCATTAGCGGGAGGGCCGCCTCGACCAAGCTTC
TRBV4-3	TRBJ2-2	.	few	CASSQDILATGELFF	TGCGCCAGCAGCCAAGACATACTTGCCACCGGGGAGCTGTTTTTT
TRBV7-9	TRBJ2-1	TRBD2	.	CASSSGGTSGNEQFF	TGTGCCAGCAGCTCTGGTGGGACTAGTGGCAATGAGCAGTTCTTC